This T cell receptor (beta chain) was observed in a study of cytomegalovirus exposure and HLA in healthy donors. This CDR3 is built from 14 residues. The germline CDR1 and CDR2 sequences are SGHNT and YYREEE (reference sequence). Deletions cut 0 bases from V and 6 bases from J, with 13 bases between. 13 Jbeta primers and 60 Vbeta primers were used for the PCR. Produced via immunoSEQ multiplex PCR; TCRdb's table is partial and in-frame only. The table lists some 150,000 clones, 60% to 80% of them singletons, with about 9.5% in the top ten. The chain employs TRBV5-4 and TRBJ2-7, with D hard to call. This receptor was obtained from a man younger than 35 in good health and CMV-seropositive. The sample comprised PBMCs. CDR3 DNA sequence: TGTGCCAGCAGCTTGGTATCGGTACCCGGCGAGCAGTACTTC. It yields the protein CASSLVSVPGEQYF.